These T cell receptor beta chains were read from a single sample in a study of cytomegalovirus exposure and HLA in healthy donors. Produced via immunoSEQ multiplex PCR; TCRdb's table is partial and in-frame only. The sample lists under 200,000 clones, around 80% occurring once. Sequencing was done on a sample of PBMCs. All receptors derive from a man younger than 35 in good health and CMV-seronegative. The CDR3 runs from the conserved cysteine through the conserved F or W. The D gene is left open where the match is weak. Clone sizes are given selectively: once, few, many, or a class where the clone is expanded.

v_call,cdr3_length,j_call,d_call,clone_size,cdr3_nt,cdr3_aa
TRBV28,13,TRBJ1-5,-,-,TGTGCCAGCAGTCTGGAGTCGGTTCAGCCCCAGCATTTT,CASSLESVQPQHF
TRBV19,16,TRBJ2-7,TRBD2,-,TGTGCCAGTAGTATAGACGGGACTAGCGGGAGCTACGAGCAGTACTTC,CASSIDGTSGSYEQYF
TRBV5-1,14,TRBJ2-2,TRBD1,-,TGCGCCAGCAGCCGGACAGGATCGACCGGGGAGCTGTTTTTT,CASSRTGSTGELFF
TRBV6-6,16,TRBJ2-6,-,-,TGTGCCAGCAGTACCCGACAGGCGGCTGGGGCCAACGTCCTGACTTTC,CASSTRQAAGANVLTF
TRBV27,14,TRBJ2-1,TRBD1,-,TGTGCCAGCAGCCCCGGACAGGGGGTGGGTGAGCAGTTCTTC,CASSPGQGVGEQFF
TRBV5-1,13,TRBJ1-2,TRBD1,-,TGCGCCAGCAGCCCAGGACAGGGATCTGGCTACACCTTC,CASSPGQGSGYTF
TRBV27,14,TRBJ2-7,-,once,TGTGCCAGCAGTTTAGGGCCGCTAAGCTACGAGCAGTACTTC,CASSLGPLSYEQYF
TRBV9,13,TRBJ1-1,-,-,TGTGCCAGCAGCGTAGAAAGGGCAGGGATGGCTTTCTTT,CASSVERAGMAFF
TRBV7-9,16,TRBJ2-3,TRBD1,once,TGTGCCAGCAGCTTAAGACAGGGGGGTCCCACAGATACGCAGTATTTT,CASSLRQGGPTDTQYF
TRBV5-1,13,TRBJ2-7,-,once,TGCGCCAGCAGCTTGGGAGGTAACTACGAGCAGTACTTC,CASSLGGNYEQYF
TRBV5-1,15,TRBJ2-2,-,-,TGCGCCAGCAGCTTGCGGACAGTAAACACCGGGGAGCTGTTTTTT,CASSLRTVNTGELFF
TRBV7-9,13,TRBJ2-7,-,-,TGTGCCAGCAGCTTAGGGGAGGCGGCGGGCTACTCTTTC,CASSLGEAAGYSF
TRBV27,13,TRBJ1-1,-,-,TGTGCCAGCAAAACCGGGGTGGGCACTGAAGCTTTCTTT,CASKTGVGTEAFF